This T cell receptor (beta chain) was captured by sequencing in a study of T cell responses to AZD1222 COVID-19 vaccine. Clones were sequenced by immunoSEQ multiplex PCR, and TCRdb holds only the in-frame ones, with some missing. This table holds about 92,000 clones, roughly 90% found once. Sequencing used peripheral blood, obtained on day 0 of AZD1222 vaccination. The TCR sequence derives from an adult in good health.

The CDR3 DNA reads TGTGCCAGCAGTCCGCCCCGAGGGGGCTACACCTTC. Protein: CASSPPRGGYTF. The genes are TRBV12-3 or TRBV12-4 and TRBJ1-2; D gene uncertain. The CDR3 has 12 amino acids. Trimming took off 5 bases at V and 8 bases at J, with 12 bases between the two ends.